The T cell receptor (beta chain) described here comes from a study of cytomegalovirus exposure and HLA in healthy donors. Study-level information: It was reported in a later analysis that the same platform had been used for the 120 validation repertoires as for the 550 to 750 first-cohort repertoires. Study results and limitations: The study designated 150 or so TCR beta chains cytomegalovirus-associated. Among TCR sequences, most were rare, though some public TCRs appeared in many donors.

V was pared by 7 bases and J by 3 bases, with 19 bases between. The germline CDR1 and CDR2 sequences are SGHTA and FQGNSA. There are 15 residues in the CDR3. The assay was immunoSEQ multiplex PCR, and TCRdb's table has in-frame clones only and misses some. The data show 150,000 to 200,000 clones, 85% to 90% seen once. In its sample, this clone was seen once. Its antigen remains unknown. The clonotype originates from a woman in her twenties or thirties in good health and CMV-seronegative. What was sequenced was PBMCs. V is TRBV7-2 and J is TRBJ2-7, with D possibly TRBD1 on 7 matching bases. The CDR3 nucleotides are TGTGCCAGCACCCTCGAGACAGGGAGGAGCTACGAGCAGTACTTC. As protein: CASTLETGRSYEQYF.